This T cell receptor (beta chain) came from a study of T cell responses to AZD1222 COVID-19 vaccine. This CDR3 contains 15 residues. Germline CDR1 is SGHDN and CDR2 is FVKESK. The V and J ends lost 6 bases and 0 bases respectively, with 13 bases between them. TCRdb's copy holds only in-frame clones and misses some; the assay was immunoSEQ multiplex PCR. Altogether approximately 50,000 clones are present, less than 90% being singletons, with the ten largest covering 6.9%. V and J are TRBV14 and TRBJ2-3; D might be TRBD2 (6 bases). The sample in question was peripheral blood, obtained 28 days after the second AZD1222 dose. The TCR comes from an adult who received the AZD1222 COVID-19 vaccine. This CDR3 reads CASRPSVSSTDTQYF. The CDR3 bases are TGTGCCAGCAGGCCTAGCGTATCTAGCACAGATACGCAGTATTTT.